Sequencing of this T cell receptor (beta chain) was carried out in a study of shared clonotypes between healthy human individuals. Deep level was the assay's run setting. The assay was immunoSEQ multiplex PCR, and TCRdb's table has in-frame clones only and misses some. The sample has some 2,000,000 clones, around 96% seen once. Trimming stripped 6 bases from V and 7 bases from J, with 25 bases between. This CDR3 is built from 16 residues. Germline-derived CDR1 and CDR2 are MNHNY and SVGAGI (reference sequence). In the naive CD8 group, cells lacked CD45RO and were positively selected for CCR7, so terminally differentiated effector memory CD45RA+ cells were left out.

Sequencing was carried out using naive CD8+ T cells sorted from blood. The sequence was collected from a man between 18 and 35 years old in good health. This chain connects TRBV6-6 to TRBJ2-7, with a weak D call TRBD2 (5 bases). The CDR3 bases are TGTGCCAGCAGGGGGAGCTACGCGGGCCACTTAGCAGAGCAGTACTTC. The encoded protein is CASRGSYAGHLAEQYF.